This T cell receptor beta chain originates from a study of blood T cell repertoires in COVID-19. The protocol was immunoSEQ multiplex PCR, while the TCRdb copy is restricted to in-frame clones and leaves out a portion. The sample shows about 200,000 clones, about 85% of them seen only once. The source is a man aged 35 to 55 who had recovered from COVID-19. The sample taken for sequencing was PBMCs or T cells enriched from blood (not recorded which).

CDR3 sequence reads: CAIAGGPVDTQYF. The CDR3 nucleotides read TGTGCAATAGCGGGAGGGCCAGTAGATACGCAGTATTTT. The chain couples TRBV10-3 to TRBJ2-3; TRBD2 matches 11 bases. CDR1 and CDR2 from the germline V gene are ENHRY and SYGVKD. The CDR3 totals 13 residues.